These T cell receptor beta chains were read from a single sample in a study of brain T cells in children with intractable seizures. Assay: immunoSEQ multiplex PCR; the TCRdb copy retains only in-frame clones and omits some. The sample contains hundreds of thousands of clones, roughly 92% of which appear only once. Here the sequenced sample was peripheral blood, taken roughly 5 months after surgery. Receptors originate from a boy in the first two years of life with tuberous sclerosis and intractable seizures. Each CDR3 is given with its conserved first and last residue. The D gene is left open where the match is weak. Clone size is given for some rows only: seen once, a few or many times, or a class if the clone is expanded.

>NA|TRBV5-4|NA|TRBJ2-1
CASSLVSLLGDEQFF
TGTGCCAGCAGCTTGGTATCCCTGCTAGGCGATGAGCAGTTCTTC
>NA|TRBV6-5|NA|TRBJ2-3
CASRFPASTDTQYF
TGTGCCAGCCGTTTTCCAGCAAGCACAGATACGCAGTATTTT
>NA|TRBV2|TRBD2|TRBJ2-3
CASISPRGLAGGDTQYF
TGTGCCAGCATCTCCCCCCGTGGGCTAGCGGGAGGCGATACGCAGTATTTT
>NA|TRBV19|NA|TRBJ1-1
CASSILGGLDTEAFF
TGTGCCAGTAGTATTCTGGGGGGATTAGACACTGAAGCTTTCTTT
>NA|TRBV24-1|TRBD1|TRBJ1-6
CAITGGLSPRNSPLHF
TGTGCCATCACAGGGGGCCTCTCACCACGCAATTCACCCCTCCACTTT
>NA|TRBV11-2|TRBD1|TRBJ1-3
CASSSLRTGGNTIYF
TGTGCCAGCAGCTCCCTCCGGACAGGCGGAAACACCATATATTTT
>NA|TRBV24-1|TRBD1|TRBJ2-1
CATSDSGTANNEQFF
TGTGCCACCAGTGATTCCGGGACAGCTAACAATGAGCAGTTCTTC
>NA|TRBV11-3|NA|TRBJ2-5
CASSRASQETQYF
TGTGCCAGCAGCCGGGCCTCACAAGAGACCCAGTACTTC
>NA|TRBV15|TRBD1|TRBJ1-4
CATGKGQGFNEKLFF
TGTGCCACGGGGAAGGGACAGGGGTTTAATGAAAAACTGTTTTTT
>NA|TRBV6-5|TRBD1|TRBJ1-4
CASSYRGQLNEKLFF
TGTGCCAGCAGTTACCGGGGACAGCTTAATGAAAAACTGTTTTTT
>NA|TRBV19|NA|TRBJ1-5
CASSSLGASNQPQHF
TGTGCCAGTAGTAGTCTGGGGGCTAGCAATCAGCCCCAGCATTTT
>NA|TRBV19|TRBD1|TRBJ1-1
CASRTQPTLTGANMNTEAFF
TGTGCCAGTAGGACTCAACCGACACTGACAGGGGCCAACATGAACACTGAAGCTTTCTTT
>NA|TRBV5-6|NA|TRBJ1-5
CASSLGGGQPQHF
TGTGCCAGCAGCTTGGGTGGAGGGCAGCCCCAGCATTTT
>NA|TRBV10-1|TRBD2|TRBJ2-3
CASSGAGATDTQYF
TGCGCCAGCAGTGGGGCGGGAGCGACAGATACGCAGTATTTT
>NA|TRBV9|TRBD2|TRBJ2-1
CASSPREGLAGRNEQFF
TGTGCCAGCAGCCCTCGAGAGGGACTAGCGGGGAGGAATGAGCAGTTCTTC
>NA|TRBV27|NA|TRBJ1-2
CASSRGGNYGYTF
TGTGCCAGCAGCCGGGGGGGCAACTATGGCTACACCTTC
>NA|TRBV24-1|NA|TRBJ2-5
CATSDLQLGGGMETQYF
TGTGCCACCAGTGATTTGCAACTGGGAGGAGGGATGGAGACCCAGTACTTC
>NA|TRBV9|NA|TRBJ1-1
CASARSWGFTNTEAFF
TGTGCCAGCGCGCGAAGTTGGGGATTTACGAACACTGAAGCTTTCTTT
>NA|TRBV13|NA|TRBJ1-2
CASSQGGDYGYTF
TGTGCCAGCAGCCAAGGGGGGGACTATGGCTACACCTTC
>NA|TRBV7-3|TRBD2|TRBJ2-1
CASSRLAGVGHNEQFF
TGTGCCAGCAGCAGACTAGCGGGAGTCGGCCACAATGAGCAGTTCTTC
>NA|TRBV7-8|NA|TRBJ2-3
CASSTISTDTQYF
TGTGCCAGCAGCACTATCAGCACAGATACGCAGTATTTT
>NA|TRBV3-1/TRBV3-2|TRBD2|TRBJ2-1
CASTRGLAGRRSNEQFF
TGTGCCAGCACCCGGGGACTAGCGGGACGTCGATCCAATGAGCAGTTCTTC
>NA|TRBV19|TRBD2|TRBJ2-1
CASSTWTSGDYEQFF
TGTGCCAGTAGTACTTGGACTAGCGGGGATTATGAGCAGTTCTTC
>few|TRBV5-4|NA|TRBJ2-5
CASSLSQGRETQYF
TGTGCCAGCAGCTTATCCCAGGGGAGAGAGACCCAGTACTTC
>NA|TRBV4-1|TRBD2|TRBJ2-7
CASSQGSASGGTSGQYF
TGCGCCAGCAGCCAAGGATCCGCCAGCGGGGGCACCTCCGGGCAGTACTTC